The present T cell receptor beta chain was sequenced within a study of T cell responses to AZD1222 COVID-19 vaccine (dated by TCRdb to the early 2020s). Some background on the complete study: AZD1222 recipients given second doses at about 4 weeks or at about 12 weeks were pooled, since spike-specific TCR depth and breadth were not found to differ between the two schedules. Enrollment into the trials was organized by age into subgroups of 18-55, 56-69 and 70-plus years, and those subgroups contained roughly 150, 30 and 60 TCR-sequenced participants, respectively. TCR sequencing covered some 240 trial participants: around 210 given two doses of AZD1222 and around 26 given two doses of MenACWY control vaccine. The study at large found these results: Nearly half of unique spike-specific TCRs reportedly recognized epitopes outside regions mutated in the B.1.351 and B.1.1.7 variants. Spike-specific TCR breadth and depth rose significantly after two AZD1222 doses compared with day 0 and with MenACWY recipients. Because no samples from the day 14 peak response were available, repertoires could be characterized only after the peak T cell response. The vaccine-associated CD4 TCRs covered the entire spike protein, and the dominant responses fell in regions 160-218 and 743-854. Most participants were white British and females outnumbered males, and the authors suggested that clonal diversity may have been underestimated. The 56-69-year group was small, and its depth increase did not reach significance, likely because of low power. Conclusions about previously exposed vaccinees were limited because only a handful of AZD1222 recipients were SARS-CoV-2 seropositive at baseline.

About this clone: Its antigen remains undetermined. Base qualities are missing; no much larger clone stands one base away.

The time point label on this specimen signifies: baseline before first vaccination. Vaccinee samples came from UK trials COV001 and COV002, including a single-blind randomized controlled phase 2/3 trial of AZD1222 (ChAdOx1 nCoV-19) in healthy adults. For TCRbeta chain sequencing, PBMC samples were collected from trial participants at day 0 and at day 28 after the second dose. The CDR3 regions of human TCRbeta chains were analyzed by immunosequencing. Turning to the authors' computational methods: TCRs in the repertoires were matched against a reference library of SARS-CoV-2-specific TCRs that had been generated with the MIRA antigen-specificity platform. Breadth was defined as the fraction of unique TCRs that were SARS-CoV-2-associated, and depth was defined as the fraction of total T cells that were SARS-CoV-2-associated. Using the MIRA data, each spike-specific TCR was assigned both to the spike region to which the TCR was reactive and to a CD4 or CD8 class. Log10-transformed breadth and depth values were compared by one-way ANOVA with Sidak's multiple comparisons tests. TCRdb retrieved this table from immuneACCESS and kept in-frame rearrangements only. Not all clones are present; in checked studies, unresolved V genes account for under half, and no reason is known for the remainder. V and J calls plus clone size are reproduced from that table; the DNA served to infer D and trimming. The sample table records about 140,000 clones; 80% to 90% of these occur just once. The leading ten clones occupy 2.9% of the sample.

According to the germline V gene, CDR1 reads KGHDR and CDR2 reads SFDVKD. From its cysteine to its phenylalanine, the CDR3 spans 12 amino acids. The read is trimmed to its CDR3 DNA, 36 bases read in frame from base 1. Cut back by 3 bases and 8 bases, the V and J ends lie 9 bases apart. The chain joins TRBV24-1 to TRBJ1-1; the D gene is not confidently resolved. Sequencing used peripheral blood, obtained on day 0 of AZD1222 vaccination. This sequence originates from an adult in good health. At the DNA level, the sequence is TGTGCCACCAGTGATACCTTAGGGGAAGCTTTCTTT. It specifies CATSDTLGEAFF.